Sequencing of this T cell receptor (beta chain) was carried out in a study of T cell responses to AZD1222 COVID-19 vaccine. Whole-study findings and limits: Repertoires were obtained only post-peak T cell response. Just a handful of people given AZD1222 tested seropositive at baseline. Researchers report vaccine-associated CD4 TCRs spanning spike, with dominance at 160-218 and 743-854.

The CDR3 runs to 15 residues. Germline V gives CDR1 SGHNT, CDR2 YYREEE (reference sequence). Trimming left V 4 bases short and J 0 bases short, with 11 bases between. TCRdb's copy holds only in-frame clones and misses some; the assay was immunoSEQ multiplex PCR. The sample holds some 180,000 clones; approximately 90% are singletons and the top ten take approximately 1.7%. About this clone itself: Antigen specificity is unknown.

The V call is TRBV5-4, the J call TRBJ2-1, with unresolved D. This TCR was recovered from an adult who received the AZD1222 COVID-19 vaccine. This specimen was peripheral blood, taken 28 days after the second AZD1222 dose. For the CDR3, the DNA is TGTGCCAGCAGCCTTTGGGCTAGCTCCTACAATGAGCAGTTCTTC. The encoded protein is CASSLWASSYNEQFF.